This TCR beta chain originates from a study of OX40 agonist ivuxolimab in advanced cancers. About the research overall: Three patients showed partial responses: one hepatocellular carcinoma and two cutaneous melanoma cases. Regarding the study as a whole: By week 6 at 0.1 to 3.0 mg/kg, blood CD4+ and CD8+ T cells had expanded clonally.

The assay was immunoSEQ multiplex PCR, and TCRdb's table has in-frame clones only and misses some. Among tens of thousands of clones listed, approximately 80% were seen once. Points on this clone: Its target is not known.

CDR1 is SQVTM and CDR2 is ANQGSEA in the germline V gene. The V gene lost 1 base and the J gene lost 4 bases, with 6 bases spanning the gap. The CDR3 covers 12 residues. This sequence joins TRBV29-1 and TRBJ2-3; D is ambiguous. This clonotype originated in an adult with an advanced solid tumor such as melanoma, head and neck, liver or kidney cancer. The sample consisted of CD4+ or CD8+ T cells sorted from blood, taken in a trial of the OX40 agonist ivuxolimab. DNA for the CDR3: TGCAGCGTTGAAGGAGTATCAGATACGCAGTATTTT. This gives the protein CSVEGVSDTQYF.